This entry lists 8 T cell receptor beta chains sequenced from one sample in a study of blood T cell repertoires in COVID-19. TCRdb's table, derived via immunoSEQ multiplex PCR, lists solely in-frame clones and lacks some. The sample lists 10,000 or so clones, 75% to 90% occurring once. Material: peripheral blood. These receptors were obtained from a human donor in a cohort sampled during active COVID-19.

The chain uses TRBV7-2 and TRBJ2-7; the match to TRBD1 covers 11 bases. CDR3 size: 15 residues. CDR1 and CDR2 from the germline V gene are SGHTA and FQGNSA. V lost 5 bases and J lost 2; bases outside the gene matches: 5. CDR3 residues: CASSLRTGGPYEQYF. CDR3 in DNA: TGTGCCAGCAGCCTAAGGACAGGGGGCCCCTACGAGCAGTACTTC. The entire variable domain, with the rest obtained from reference TRBV7-2 and TRBJ2-7, is as follows: GAGVSQSPSNKVTEKGKDVELRCDPISGHTALYWYRQSLGQGLEFLIYFQGNSAPDKSGLPSDRFSAERTGGSVSTLTIQRTQQEDSAVYLCASSLRTGGPYEQYFGPGTRLTVT.

The V gene is TRBV10-2, the J gene TRBJ2-2; 7 nucleotides line up with TRBD2. The CDR3 runs 15 residues. The V and J ends lost 4 bases and 2 bases, in that order; junction bases with no gene match: 4. Germline CDR1 WSHSY, CDR2 SAAADI. This CDR3 reads CASSGRTRNTGELFF. CDR3 nucleotide sequence: TGCGCCAGCAGTGGCAGGACTAGAAACACCGGGGAGCTGTTTTTT.

The chain links TRBV4-2 to TRBJ2-4, with a possible D match to TRBD2 (5 bases). Germline lookup yields CDR1 LGHNA and CDR2 YNFKEQ. CDR3 length: 16 amino acids. The V end was cut by 1 base, the J end by 2 bases, with 12 bases between. The CDR3 DNA is TGTGCCAGCAGCCAAGTGATCGGGGAGCCCAAAAACATTCAGTACTTC. Its protein is CASSQVIGEPKNIQYF.

This sequence joins TRBV5-1 and TRBJ1-6; D not certain. Germline V gives CDR1 SGHRS, CDR2 YFSETQ. The length of the CDR3 is 17 residues. V was shortened by 0 bases and J by 4 bases, with 14 bases between the two germline ends. The CDR3 nucleotides read TGCGCCAGCAGCTTGGGGGAGACAAGGGTTTATAATTCACCCCTCCACTTT. This sequence encodes CASSLGETRVYNSPLHF.

In nucleotides, the CDR3 is TGTGCCAGCAGCTTATCGAACCCGAGCGGTCAAGAGACCCAGTACTTC. As protein: CASSLSNPSGQETQYF. This chain joins TRBV7-2 and TRBJ2-5; possible D gene TRBD2, 5 bases. The V and J ends lost 2 bases and 2 bases respectively, with 15 bases between them. This CDR3 contains 16 residues. CDR1 and CDR2 (germline): SGHTA, FQGNSA. The full variable domain, with the rest looked up from reference TRBV7-2 and TRBJ2-5, is GAGVSQSPSNKVTEKGKDVELRCDPISGHTALYWYRQSLGQGLEFLIYFQGNSAPDKSGLPSDRFSAERTGGSVSTLTIQRTQQEDSAVYLCASSLSNPSGQETQYFGPGTRLLVL.

This chain links TRBV28 with TRBJ2-3; TRBD2 is a possible D gene (5 bases). The CDR3 is 16 amino acids. V gave up 5 bases and J gave up 4 bases, with 19 bases separating them. The germline V gene has CDR1 MDHEN and CDR2 SYDVKM. DNA for the CDR3: TGTGCCAGCAGTCCACAAGAATCCCTCGGGGCAGATACGCAGTATTTT. Amino acids: CASSPQESLGADTQYF.

This clone was picked up one time. The CDR3 here is CASSLVSVSSGSTGELFF. Here the CDR3 DNA reads TGTGCCAGCAGCTTAGTGTCGGTCTCTAGCGGGAGTACCGGGGAGCTGTTTTTT. The V gene is TRBV7-2, the J gene TRBJ2-2, with TRBD2 matching over 10 bases. V trimming: 1 base; J trimming: 5 bases; junction bases outside the gene matches: 10. Germline assignment: CDR1 SGHTA and CDR2 FQGNSA. The CDR3 extends over 18 amino acids. Based on the CDR3 plus reference TRBV7-2 and TRBJ2-2, the full variable domain is GAGVSQSPSNKVTEKGKDVELRCDPISGHTALYWYRQSLGQGLEFLIYFQGNSAPDKSGLPSDRFSAERTGGSVSTLTIQRTQQEDSAVYLCASSLVSVSSGSTGELFFGEGSRLTVL.

A single count supports this clone. The gene calls are TRBV15 and TRBJ2-7, with TRBD1 matching over 8 bases. The CDR3 covers 14 residues. Germline V gene lookup returns CDR1 LNHNV and CDR2 YYDKDF (reference sequence). The V gene end was trimmed by 0 bases and the J gene end by 3 bases; junction bases not matched to a gene: 1. CDR3: CATSRDRGLYEQYF. CDR3 sequence (DNA): TGTGCCACCAGCAGAGACAGGGGGCTCTACGAGCAGTACTTC.